This is a list of T cell receptor beta chains from one sample in a study of blood T cell repertoires in COVID-19. The data were produced by immunoSEQ multiplex PCR, yet TCRdb's version contains in-frame clones alone and is incomplete. The table has about 76,000 clones, about 88% seen once; the top ten hold approximately 11%. The sequencing input was peripheral blood. These receptors came from a man in his sixties with COVID-19, enrolled during active disease. Both conserved end residues are part of each CDR3. Each record gives: V gene, J gene, clone size, D gene, CDR3 protein, CDR3 DNA. D genes are given only for firm matches. A row's size may be missing; if present it is once, few, many or a size class.

TRBV7-9	TRBJ1-5	-	-	CASSAQGPQHF	TGTGCCAGCAGCGCACAGGGGCCCCAGCATTTT
TRBV30	TRBJ1-3	-	-	CAWSRFVGSSSGNTIYF	TGTGCCTGGAGCCGCTTCGTGGGCAGCTCCTCTGGAAACACCATATATTTT
TRBV23-1	TRBJ2-1	-	TRBD2	CASSPTGLAGVIGGNEQFF	TGCGCCAGCAGTCCCACGGGGCTAGCGGGAGTTATCGGGGGGAATGAGCAGTTCTTC
TRBV11-2	TRBJ2-5	-	-	CASSEGVWRATYQETQYF	TGTGCCAGCAGTGAGGGGGTCTGGCGGGCAACTTACCAAGAGACCCAGTACTTC
TRBV29-1	TRBJ2-3	-	-	CSVGVEADTQYF	TGCAGCGTTGGTGTAGAAGCAGATACGCAGTATTTT
TRBV19	TRBJ1-5	-	-	CASSMSLPGPQHF	TGTGCCAGTAGTATGTCCTTACCGGGGCCCCAGCATTTT
TRBV25-1	TRBJ1-1	-	-	CASSEIGGNGGTEAFF	TGTGCCAGCAGTGAAATAGGAGGGAATGGTGGCACTGAAGCTTTCTTT
TRBV11-2	TRBJ2-7	-	-	CASSSPPPYEQYF	TGTGCCAGCAGCTCTCCTCCCCCCTACGAGCAGTACTTC
TRBV10-2	TRBJ1-5	-	TRBD1	CASQGTGYQPQHF	TGCGCCAGCCAAGGGACAGGGTACCAGCCCCAGCATTTT
TRBV11-3	TRBJ2-7	-	TRBD1	CASSNSPGTGGTHEQYF	TGTGCCAGCAGTAACTCCCCCGGGACAGGTGGGACCCACGAGCAGTACTTC
TRBV5-1	TRBJ1-6	-	-	CASSLQGPYNSPLHF	TGCGCCAGCAGCTTACAGGGCCCCTATAATTCACCCCTCCACTTT
TRBV19	TRBJ2-3	-	TRBD1	CASSSGGDTQYF	TGTGCCAGTAGTTCAGGGGGAGATACGCAGTATTTT
TRBV24-1	TRBJ2-1	-	TRBD2	CATSGLAGYNEQFF	TGTGCCACCAGTGGACTAGCGGGTTACAATGAGCAGTTCTTC
TRBV6-6	TRBJ1-6	-	-	CATRQVTSYNSPLHF	TGTGCCACACGACAGGTCACTTCCTATAATTCACCCCTCCACTTT
TRBV4-2	TRBJ2-3	-	TRBD2	CASSPQLAGGSDTQYF	TGTGCCAGCAGCCCGCAACTAGCGGGGGGTTCAGATACGCAGTATTTT
TRBV6-5	TRBJ1-1	-	-	CASSPDKNTEAFF	TGTGCCAGCAGTCCCGACAAGAACACTGAAGCTTTCTTT
TRBV5-4	TRBJ2-1	-	TRBD2	CASSLTSGYNEQFF	TGTGCCAGCAGCTTGACTAGCGGCTACAATGAGCAGTTCTTC
TRBV7-2	TRBJ2-2	-	TRBD1	CASSLGQGDTGELFF	TGTGCCAGCAGCTTAGGACAGGGCGACACCGGGGAGCTGTTTTTT
TRBV10-2	TRBJ1-6	-	TRBD1	CASANRGESPLHF	TGCGCCAGCGCAAACAGGGGAGAATCACCCCTCCACTTT
TRBV28	TRBJ1-2	once	-	CASSTGGAPPNYGYTF	TGTGCCAGCAGCACCGGGGGGGCCCCTCCTAACTATGGCTACACCTTC
TRBV30	TRBJ1-1	-	TRBD1	CAWSVRGGGQGGTEAFF	TGTGCCTGGAGTGTACGAGGGGGTGGACAGGGAGGGACTGAAGCTTTCTTT
TRBV6-5	TRBJ1-2	-	TRBD1	CASRLSGQDHGYTF	TGTGCCAGCAGACTTTCGGGACAGGATCATGGCTACACCTTC
TRBV5-1	TRBJ2-5	-	TRBD2	CASSLESGGVQETQYF	TGCGCCAGCAGCTTGGAAAGCGGGGGGGTACAAGAGACCCAGTACTTC
TRBV5-1	TRBJ2-1	-	-	CASSLGDINEQFF	TGCGCCAGCAGCTTGGGGGACATAAATGAGCAGTTCTTC
TRBV2	TRBJ1-1	-	-	CASREGTEAFF	TGTGCCAGCAGGGAGGGGACTGAAGCTTTCTTT
TRBV10-3	TRBJ1-5	-	TRBD1	CAISDSDRGYQPQHF	TGTGCCATCAGTGATTCCGACAGGGGATATCAGCCCCAGCATTTT
TRBV6-1	TRBJ1-2	-	-	CASSEVASGGYTF	TGTGCCAGCAGTGAAGTGGCCTCCGGGGGCTACACCTTC
TRBV5-1	TRBJ1-6	once	TRBD1	CASSLQGTADNSPLHF	TGCGCCAGCAGCTTGCAGGGGACAGCTGATAATTCACCCCTCCACTTT
TRBV12-5	TRBJ1-2	few	TRBD1	CASGLPNQGDNYGYTF	TGTGCTAGTGGTTTGCCTAATCAGGGGGATAACTATGGCTACACCTTC
TRBV11-2	TRBJ1-1	-	-	CASSSSRDAEAFF	TGTGCCAGCAGCTCATCGCGGGACGCTGAAGCTTTCTTT
TRBV24-1	TRBJ1-1	many	TRBD1	CATRGQGKEAFF	TGTGCCACCAGAGGACAGGGGAAAGAAGCTTTCTTT
TRBV3-1/TRBV3-2	TRBJ2-7	-	TRBD2	CARRASGIYEQYF	TGTGCCCGGAGGGCTAGCGGGATCTACGAGCAGTACTTC
TRBV5-1	TRBJ1-3	-	TRBD1	CASSLRGTGLFGNTIYF	TGCGCCAGCAGCTTGAGGGGGACAGGACTCTTTGGAAACACCATATATTTT
TRBV3-1/TRBV3-2	TRBJ1-4	-	-	CASSLGTGHLTEKLFF	TGTGCCAGCAGCCTGGGTACAGGGCACCTAACTGAAAAACTGTTTTTT
TRBV19	TRBJ1-4	-	-	CASSIGEEKLFF	TGTGCCAGTAGTATTGGTGAGGAAAAACTGTTTTTT
TRBV9	TRBJ1-3	-	-	CASSVGGGQGGNTIYF	TGTGCCAGCAGCGTAGGGGGTGGGCAGGGTGGAAACACCATATATTTT
TRBV5-1	TRBJ2-3	once	-	CASSLGQGLADTQYF	TGCGCCAGCAGCTTGGGGCAGGGGTTGGCGGATACGCAGTATTTT
TRBV19	TRBJ2-3	-	TRBD2	CASSIGRAGYTDTQYF	TGTGCCAGTAGTATCGGGAGGGCGGGATACACAGATACGCAGTATTTT
TRBV9	TRBJ2-5	-	TRBD2	CASSHSRASGGFVVETQYF	TGTGCCAGCAGTCATAGCCGGGCTAGCGGGGGGTTTGTTGTAGAGACCCAGTACTTC
TRBV6-4	TRBJ1-4	few	TRBD1	CASNPRTGGIPILKGEKLFF	TGTGCCAGCAACCCCAGGACAGGGGGGATCCCAATTTTGAAGGGTGAAAAACTGTTTTTT
TRBV9	TRBJ1-1	-	TRBD1	CASSSRTGKNTEAFF	TGTGCCAGCAGCTCGAGGACAGGGAAGAACACTGAAGCTTTCTTT
TRBV5-6	TRBJ1-1	-	-	CASSVPGLMNTEAFF	TGTGCCAGCAGCGTACCCGGACTCATGAACACTGAAGCTTTCTTT